The source of this T cell receptor beta chain is a study of T cells in Graves' hyperthyroidism and ophthalmopathy. Study summary: Initial diagnosis, before any treatment, was when peripheral blood was collected.

Germline V gene sequence: CDR1 LGHDT, CDR2 YNNKEL (reference sequence). V gave up 3 bases and J gave up 5 bases, with 19 bases separating them. The CDR3 consists of 16 residues. This clonotype has only a few counts. Its antigen is not known. The study's findings and limits: Ophthalmopathy onset followed model prediction by a median around six months. Most clonotypes that expanded in the thyroid above 0.001 also showed up in blood. Ophthalmopathy cases were set apart from stable hyperthyroidism by a 13 V-J model.

What was amplified from RNA transcripts were TCR beta CDR3 regions. The study used the HTBI primer set for a first-round RT-PCR of the TCR CDR3. TCRdb reprocessed the multiplex PCR reads with MiXCR, giving one entry per CDR3 protein. The sample carries 600,000 to 850,000 distinct CDR3 sequences, roughly a sixth recorded once. V usage is TRBV3-1 and J usage is TRBJ2-5; either TRBD1 or TRBD2 may fit D (5 bases each). Sequencing was carried out using blood. The clonotype was recovered from a woman aged 50 to 65 with Graves' hyperthyroidism that later progressed to Graves' ophthalmopathy. CDR3 sequence reads: CASSQGPGPPGETQYF. CDR3 coding DNA: TGTGCCAGCAGCCAGGGGCCGGGCCCTCCGGGGGAGACCCAGTACTTC.